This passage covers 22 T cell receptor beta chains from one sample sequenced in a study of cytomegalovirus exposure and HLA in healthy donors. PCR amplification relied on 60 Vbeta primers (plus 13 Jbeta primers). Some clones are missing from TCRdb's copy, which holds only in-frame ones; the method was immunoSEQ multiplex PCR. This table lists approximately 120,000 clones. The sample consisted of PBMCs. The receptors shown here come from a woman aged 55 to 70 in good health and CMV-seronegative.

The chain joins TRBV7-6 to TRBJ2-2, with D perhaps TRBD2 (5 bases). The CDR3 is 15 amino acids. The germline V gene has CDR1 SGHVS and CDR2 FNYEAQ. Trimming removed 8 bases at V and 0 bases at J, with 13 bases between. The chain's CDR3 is CASRLMEANTGELFF. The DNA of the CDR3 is TGTGCCAGCCGACTGATGGAGGCGAACACCGGGGAGCTGTTTTTT. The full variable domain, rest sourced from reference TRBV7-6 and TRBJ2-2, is GAGVSQSPRYKVTKRGQDVALRCDPISGHVSLYWYRQALGQGPEFLTYFNYEAQQDKSGLPNDRFSAERPEGSISTLTIQRTEQRDSAMYRCASRLMEANTGELFFGEGSRLTVL.

CDR3 nucleotides: TGTGCCAGCCAAGGCGGGGCAGGGCTGGATCAGCCCCAGCATTTT. It codes for CASQGGAGLDQPQHF. This rearrangement joins TRBV7-9 to TRBJ1-5; TRBD1 is a possible D gene (5 bases). The germline V gene has CDR1 SEHNR and CDR2 FQNEAQ (reference sequence). V was trimmed by 8 bases and J by 5 bases, leaving 19 bases between them. This CDR3 has 15 residues.

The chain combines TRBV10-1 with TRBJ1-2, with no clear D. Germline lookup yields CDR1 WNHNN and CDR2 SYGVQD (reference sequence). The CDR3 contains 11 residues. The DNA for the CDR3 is TGCCCAAGCTTTCCCGACTATGGCTACACCTTC. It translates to CPSFPDYGYTF.

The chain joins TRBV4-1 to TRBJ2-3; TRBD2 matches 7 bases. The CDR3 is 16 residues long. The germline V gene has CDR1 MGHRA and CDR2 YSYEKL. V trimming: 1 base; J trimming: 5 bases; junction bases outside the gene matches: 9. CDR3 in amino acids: CASSQGPGGPIDTQYF. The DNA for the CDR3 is TGCGCCAGCAGCCAAGGCCCGGGAGGACCGATAGATACGCAGTATTTT.

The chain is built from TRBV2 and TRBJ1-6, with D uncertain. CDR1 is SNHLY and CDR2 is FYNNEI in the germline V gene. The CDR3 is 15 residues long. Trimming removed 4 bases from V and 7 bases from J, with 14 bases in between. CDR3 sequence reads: CASSGTQRTNSPLHF. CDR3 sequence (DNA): TGTGCCAGCAGTGGAACACAGAGAACCAATTCACCCCTCCACTTT.

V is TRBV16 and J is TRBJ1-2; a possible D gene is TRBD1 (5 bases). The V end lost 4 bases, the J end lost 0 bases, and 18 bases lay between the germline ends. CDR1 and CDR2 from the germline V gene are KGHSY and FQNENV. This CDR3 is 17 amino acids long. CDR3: CASSPAGRGITNYGYTF. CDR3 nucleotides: TGTGCCAGCAGCCCCGCAGGGCGGGGTATAACTAACTATGGCTACACCTTC.

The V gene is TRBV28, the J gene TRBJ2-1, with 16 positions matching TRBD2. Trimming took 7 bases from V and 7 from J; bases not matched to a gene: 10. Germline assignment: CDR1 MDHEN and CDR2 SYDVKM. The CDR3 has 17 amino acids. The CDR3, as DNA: TGTGCCAGCACCTTAACCGGGACTAGCGGGAGGGGGAATGAGCAGTTCTTC. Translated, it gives CASTLTGTSGRGNEQFF.

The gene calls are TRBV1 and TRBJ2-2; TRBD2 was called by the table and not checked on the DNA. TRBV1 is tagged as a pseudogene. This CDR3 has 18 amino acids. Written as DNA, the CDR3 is TGCACCAGCAGCCGATCACCGGGACTAGGGGCTCACGCCGGGGAGCTGTTTTTT. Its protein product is CTSSRSPGLGAHAGELFF.

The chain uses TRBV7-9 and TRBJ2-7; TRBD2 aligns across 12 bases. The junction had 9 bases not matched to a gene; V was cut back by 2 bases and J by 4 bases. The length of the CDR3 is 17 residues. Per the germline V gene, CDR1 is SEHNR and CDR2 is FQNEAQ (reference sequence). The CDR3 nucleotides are TGTGCCAGCAGCTTAAAGCCCGGGCTAGCGGGAGGGTACGAGCAGTACTTC. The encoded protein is CASSLKPGLAGGYEQYF.

The CDR3 sequence: CAWKKDAGTHQPQHF. The CDR3 coding sequence is TGTGCCTGGAAAAAAGATGCAGGGACACATCAGCCCCAGCATTTT. This sequence joins TRBV30 and TRBJ1-5; perhaps TRBD1 as D (6 bases). The CDR3 spans 15 residues. Trimming took off 4 bases at V and 5 bases at J, with 18 bases between the two ends. Germline lookup yields CDR1 GTSNPN and CDR2 SVGIG (reference sequence).

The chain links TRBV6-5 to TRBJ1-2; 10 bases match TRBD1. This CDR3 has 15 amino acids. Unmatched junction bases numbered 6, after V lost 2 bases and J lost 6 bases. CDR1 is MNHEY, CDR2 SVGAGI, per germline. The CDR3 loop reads CASSYRGTGVDGYTF. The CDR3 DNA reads TGTGCCAGCAGTTACCGAGGGACAGGGGTCGATGGCTACACCTTC.

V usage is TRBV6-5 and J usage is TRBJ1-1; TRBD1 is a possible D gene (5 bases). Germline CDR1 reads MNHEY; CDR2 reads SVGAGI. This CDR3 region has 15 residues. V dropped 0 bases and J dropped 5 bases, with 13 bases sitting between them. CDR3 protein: CASSYSNQGLTEAFF. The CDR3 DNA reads TGTGCCAGCAGTTACTCAAACCAGGGATTGACTGAAGCTTTCTTT.

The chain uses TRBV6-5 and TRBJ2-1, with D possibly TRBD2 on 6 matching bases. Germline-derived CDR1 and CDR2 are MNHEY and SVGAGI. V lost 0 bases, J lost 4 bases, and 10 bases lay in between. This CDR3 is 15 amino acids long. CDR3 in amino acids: CASSYSGGGYNEQFF. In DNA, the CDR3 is TGTGCCAGCAGTTACTCCGGGGGAGGATACAATGAGCAGTTCTTC.

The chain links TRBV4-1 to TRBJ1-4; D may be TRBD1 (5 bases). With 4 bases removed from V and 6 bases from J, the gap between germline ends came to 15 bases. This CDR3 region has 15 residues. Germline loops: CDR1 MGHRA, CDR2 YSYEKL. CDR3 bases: TGCGCCAGCAGCCCCAAGGGCAGGGTGGATGAAAAACTGTTTTTT. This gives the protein CASSPKGRVDEKLFF.

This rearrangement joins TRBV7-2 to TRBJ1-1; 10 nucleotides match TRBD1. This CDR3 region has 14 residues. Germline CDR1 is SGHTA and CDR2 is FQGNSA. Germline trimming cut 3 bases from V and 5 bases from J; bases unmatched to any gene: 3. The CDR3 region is CASSFDRGRTEAFF. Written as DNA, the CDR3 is TGTGCCAGCAGCTTCGACAGGGGGCGGACTGAAGCTTTCTTT.

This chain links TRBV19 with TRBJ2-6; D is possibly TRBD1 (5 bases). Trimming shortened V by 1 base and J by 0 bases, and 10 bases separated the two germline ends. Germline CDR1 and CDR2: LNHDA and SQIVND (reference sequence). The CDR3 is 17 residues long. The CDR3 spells CASSIGGAVSGANVLTF. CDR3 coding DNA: TGTGCCAGTAGTATAGGGGGCGCAGTCTCTGGGGCCAACGTCCTGACTTTC.

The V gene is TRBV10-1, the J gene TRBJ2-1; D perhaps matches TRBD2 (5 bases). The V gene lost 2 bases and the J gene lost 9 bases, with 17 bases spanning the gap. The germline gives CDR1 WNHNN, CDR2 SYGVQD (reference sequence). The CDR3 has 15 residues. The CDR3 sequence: CASSETRAGVGEQFF. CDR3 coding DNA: TGCGCCAGCAGTGAGACCCGGGCGGGCGTCGGTGAGCAGTTCTTC.

The DNA for the CDR3 is TGTGCCAGCAGTTACTTTTCTGCGGGTAATGAGCAGTTCTTC. It encodes CASSYFSAGNEQFF. The chain recombines TRBV6-6 with TRBJ2-1; D is possibly TRBD2 (5 bases). The V and J ends lost 1 base and 7 bases respectively, with 11 bases between them. CDR1 and CDR2 from the germline V gene are MNHNY and SVGAGI (reference sequence). This CDR3 contains 14 residues.

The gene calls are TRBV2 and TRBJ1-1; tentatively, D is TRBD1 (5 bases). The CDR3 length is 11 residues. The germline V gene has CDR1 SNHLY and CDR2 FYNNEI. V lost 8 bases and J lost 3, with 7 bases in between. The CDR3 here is CASRQYTEAFF. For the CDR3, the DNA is TGTGCCAGCCGACAGTACACTGAAGCTTTCTTT.

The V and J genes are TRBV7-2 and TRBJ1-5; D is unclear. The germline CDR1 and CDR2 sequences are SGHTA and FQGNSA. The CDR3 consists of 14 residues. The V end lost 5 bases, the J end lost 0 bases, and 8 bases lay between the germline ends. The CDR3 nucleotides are TGTGCCAGCAGCCGAGATAATAGCAATCAGCCCCAGCATTTT. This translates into CASSRDNSNQPQHF.

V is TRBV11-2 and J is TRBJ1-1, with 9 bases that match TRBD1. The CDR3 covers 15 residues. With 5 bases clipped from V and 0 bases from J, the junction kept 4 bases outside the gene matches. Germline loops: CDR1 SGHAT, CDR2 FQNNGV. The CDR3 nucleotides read TGTGCCAGCAGCACACGACAGGGGGTGAACACTGAAGCTTTCTTT. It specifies CASSTRQGVNTEAFF.

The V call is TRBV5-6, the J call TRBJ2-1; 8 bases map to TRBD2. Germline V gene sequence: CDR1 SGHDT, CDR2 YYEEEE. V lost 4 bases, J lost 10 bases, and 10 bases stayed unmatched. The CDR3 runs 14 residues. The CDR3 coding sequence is TGTGCCAGCAGCCCGTCGGGAGGGTTTGAGGAGCAGTTCTTC. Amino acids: CASSPSGGFEEQFF.